This T cell receptor beta chain appears in the sequencing data of a study of OX40 agonist ivuxolimab in advanced cancers. Study information: Mean age approximately 61 years, range 23 to 79; 82.7% male. The eligibility criteria allowed prior anti-PD-1, anti-PD-L1 or anti-CTLA-4 therapy, and approximately 38% had some.

Produced via immunoSEQ multiplex PCR; TCRdb's table is partial and in-frame only. Of fewer than 45,000 clones in the sample, approximately 80% were seen once. This clone was seen only once. Its antigen is as yet unknown. Germline V gene lookup returns CDR1 KGHSH and CDR2 LQKENI. There are 15 residues in the CDR3. V was clipped by 2 bases and J by 1 base, with 6 bases between them. Points from the study as a whole: Circulating CD4+ and CD8+ T cells showed clonal expansion by week 6 at 0.1 to 3.0 mg/kg.

The chain employs TRBV18 and TRBJ2-6, with D hard to call. The source of this sequence is an adult with an advanced solid tumor such as melanoma, head and neck, liver or kidney cancer. Specimen: CD4+ or CD8+ T cells sorted from blood, collected in a trial of the OX40 agonist ivuxolimab. Here the CDR3 DNA reads TGTGCCAGCTCACCATCCAGTTCTGGGGCCAACGTCCTGACTTTC. Protein product: CASSPSSSGANVLTF.